This is a list of T cell receptor beta chains from one sample in a study of OX40 agonist ivuxolimab in advanced cancers. Clones were sequenced by immunoSEQ multiplex PCR, and TCRdb holds only the in-frame ones, with some missing. This sample has roughly 70,000 clones, with about four fifths found just once. The material was CD4+ or CD8+ T cells sorted from blood, obtained in a trial of the OX40 agonist ivuxolimab. These receptor sequences come from an adult with an advanced solid tumor such as melanoma, head and neck, liver or kidney cancer. The CDR3 runs from the conserved cysteine through the conserved F or W.

j_call v_call cdr3_length cdr3_aa
TRBJ1-2 TRBV4-1 17 CASSQDRQGPINYGYTF
TRBJ2-7 TRBV18 15 CASSTTGGPSYEQYF
TRBJ1-1 TRBV19 14 CASSIGGLGTEAFF
TRBJ1-2 TRBV10-3 13 CAISGQHNYGYTF
TRBJ1-2 TRBV6-5 16 CASSYSPRGGYYGYTF
TRBJ2-3 TRBV2 12 CASRDRGDTQYF
TRBJ1-1 TRBV11-3 14 CASSRQGMNTEAFF
TRBJ2-1 TRBV10-1 11 CASIHSDEQFF
TRBJ2-5 TRBV7-9 12 CASSFAGETQYF
TRBJ1-3 TRBV5-1 16 CASSLGQDDSGNTIYF
TRBJ2-4 TRBV4-3 14 CASSQETTKNIQYF
TRBJ2-5 TRBV30 14 CACTPGSAGETQYF
TRBJ1-4 TRBV2 14 CASLQGTTNEKLFF
TRBJ2-3 TRBV6-5 14 CASSPPGVTDTQYF
TRBJ2-7 TRBV11-1 17 CASSPRGLAGLSYEQYF
TRBJ2-7 TRBV9 11 CASSSGSLQYF
TRBJ2-7 TRBV30 12 CACSGAINEQYF
TRBJ1-1 TRBV18 15 CASSPPGTGDTEAFF
TRBJ1-5 TRBV12-5 17 CASGLVTGGGSNQPQHF
TRBJ2-2 TRBV9 15 CASSVEAGDTGELFF
TRBJ2-1 TRBV7-6 15 CASSLESAGLNEQFF
TRBJ2-5 TRBV7-7 14 CASSLAHGQETQYF
TRBJ2-7 TRBV15 13 CATSRDRGNEQYF
TRBJ2-1 TRBV5-1 14 CASSRAAGYNEQFF
TRBJ1-4 TRBV6-1 14 CASGTGTGDEKLFF
TRBJ2-7 TRBV19 14 CASSQYWGSDEQYF
TRBJ2-3 TRBV7-9 13 CASKRKSTDTQYF
TRBJ1-4 TRBV6-6 13 CASSYTGKEKLFF
TRBJ2-5 TRBV30 12 CAWSDGGETQYF
TRBJ1-1 TRBV2 11 CASSVQIEAFF
TRBJ2-6 TRBV4-1 16 CASSQDWGLRANVLTF
TRBJ1-1 TRBV7-3 13 CASSGTRNTEAFF
TRBJ2-2 TRBV6-5 16 CASSYSGTGFVGELFF
TRBJ2-5 TRBV11-2 14 CASSDRGGGETQYF
TRBJ2-2 TRBV11-2 19 CASSLPPKGLWRPTGELFF
TRBJ2-5 TRBV19 13 CASSARRGETQYF
TRBJ1-2 TRBV6-5 14 CASSYNRRGDGYTF
TRBJ2-7 TRBV6-5 13 CASSYGQHYEQYF
TRBJ1-1 TRBV18 12 CASTEMNTEAFF
TRBJ2-5 TRBV5-6 14 CASSLVSGEETQYF
TRBJ1-1 TRBV6-5 15 CASTPPRTGNTEAFF
TRBJ2-5 TRBV4-1 15 CASSQDQSSPETQYF
TRBJ1-6 TRBV5-6 16 CASEKKPGTGGSPLHF
TRBJ1-2 TRBV14 17 CASSQHTLLAGLAGYTF
TRBJ1-1 TRBV5-6 14 CASSLDRGVTEAFF
TRBJ2-3 TRBV18 13 CASSPGLDGTQYF
TRBJ2-5 TRBV7-2 13 CASSLARGETQYF
TRBJ1-1 TRBV10-3 10 CAIRIQEAFF
TRBJ1-1 TRBV5-1 15 CASSHGTGLNTEAFF
TRBJ1-2 TRBV29-1 11 CSVFAINGYTF
TRBJ2-5 TRBV10-1 15 CASSAGGRPQETQYF
TRBJ2-7 TRBV10-3 13 CAIGQDRAREQYF
TRBJ2-5 TRBV29-1 13 CSVDRVAGETQYF
TRBJ1-5 TRBV5-6 16 CASSLTGAKTNQPQHF